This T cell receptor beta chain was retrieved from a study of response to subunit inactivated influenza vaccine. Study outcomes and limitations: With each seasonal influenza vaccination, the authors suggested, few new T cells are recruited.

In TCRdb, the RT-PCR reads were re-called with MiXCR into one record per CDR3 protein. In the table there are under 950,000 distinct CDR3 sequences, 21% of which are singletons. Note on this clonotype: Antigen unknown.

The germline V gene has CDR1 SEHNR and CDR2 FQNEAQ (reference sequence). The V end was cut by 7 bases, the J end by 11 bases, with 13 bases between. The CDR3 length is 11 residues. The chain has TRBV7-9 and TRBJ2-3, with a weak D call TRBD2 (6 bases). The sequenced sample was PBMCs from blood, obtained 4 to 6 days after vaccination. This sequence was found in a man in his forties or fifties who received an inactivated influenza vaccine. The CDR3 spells CASTSGTLQYF. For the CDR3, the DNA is TGTGCCAGCACCTCTGGGACTCTGCAGTATTTT. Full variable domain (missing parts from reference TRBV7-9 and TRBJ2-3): DTGVSQNPRHKITKRGQNVTFRCDPISEHNRLYWYRQTLGQGPEFLTYFQNEAQLEKSRLLSDRFSAERPKGSFSTLEIQRTEQGDSAMYLCASTSGTLQYFGPGTRLTVL.